This T cell receptor (beta chain) was profiled in a study of tumor-infiltrating lymphocytes in primary liver carcinoma. Study overall: Regardless of tissue type, samples showed similar yields of roughly 3.5 to 7.5 million productive TCRbeta reads. Study-level findings and limits: Significantly larger top-250-clone fractions were found in tumors than in blood (p = 0.039).

The source material, roughly 18-30 mg of unsorted bulk tissue, was used to co-extract RNA and DNA. This clonotype was counted a few times. Its antigen remains unknown. Production of TCR beta cDNA used 400 to 600 ng total RNA together with a constant-region primer. For TCR beta, libraries were produced by three nested multiplex PCR rounds using slightly modified ARM-PCR. TCRdb processed the multiplex PCR reads anew with MiXCR; each CDR3 protein has one entry. Here the sample spans 99,000 or so distinct CDR3 sequences, approximately 80% being singletons. This sequence originates from a man between 40 and 49 years old with primary liver carcinoma and hepatitis B virus infection. Input material: liver tumor tissue from sampling region 3. Subset in this sample: tumor region T3, left-lateral pole.

CDR3 sequence (DNA): TGTGCCAGCAGTCCTCGGATCGGGGGGCTAGCGGCAGATACGCAGTATTTT. Its translation: CASSPRIGGLAADTQYF. The V gene is TRBV27, the J gene TRBJ2-3; a weak D match, TRBD2 (7 bases). Looked up from germline, CDR1 is MNHEY and CDR2 is SMNVEV (reference sequence). The CDR3 length is 17 residues. The V and J ends lost 5 bases and 4 bases respectively, with 22 bases between them.